This T cell receptor beta chain was retrieved from a study of identical twins. The study, taken as a whole, reports: Zero-insertion findings could be partly confounded by invariant cells (MAIT and iNKT cells). Donors were not followed over many years; analysis was cross-sectional.

This clonotype was seen repeatedly, ten times or more. The antigen is unknown. CDR1 is SGHAT and CDR2 is FQNNGV in the germline V gene. The CDR3 totals 12 residues. Deletions cut 1 base from V and 10 bases from J, with 5 bases between. Via MiXCR, TCRdb re-called the 5' RACE reads, giving one row per CDR3 protein. This table holds around 1.7 million distinct CDR3 sequences, roughly 35% found once. This receptor was taken from a newborn girl in good health. Sample: cord blood. The chain recombines TRBV11-2 with TRBJ1-6; weak D call: TRBD1 (5 bases). CDR3 residues: CASSLGGSPLHF. CDR3 sequence (DNA): TGTGCCAGCAGCTTAGGGGGCTCACCCCTCCACTTT.